This TCR beta chain is from a study of blood T cell repertoires in COVID-19. Study information: The United States, Italy and Spain were the sources of the acute and convalescent COVID-19 samples. T cells, B-cell-depleted T cells, or PBMCs supplied cDNA or gDNA.

In the authors' methods: Estimates of nucleated cell counts were drawn from the amplification of reference gene primers. The data were produced by immunoSEQ multiplex PCR, yet TCRdb's version contains in-frame clones alone and is incomplete. For V, J and clone size, that table is used; D and trimming come from the DNA. The table lists more than 250,000 clones, around 86% of them singletons. CDR1 is SGHNT, CDR2 YYREEE, per germline (reference sequence). V was pared by 1 base and J by 6 bases, with 20 bases between. This CDR3 has 16 residues. This clonotype was sampled from a man between 50 and 59 years old with active or convalescent COVID-19. This sequence joins TRBV5-4 and TRBJ2-7; D is ambiguous. The sample consisted of peripheral blood. The CDR3 reads CASSLFGRTFPGEQYF. The CDR3 nucleotides read TGTGCCAGCAGCTTGTTCGGTAGAACTTTTCCGGGCGAGCAGTACTTC. Together with reference TRBV5-4 and TRBJ2-7, the CDR3 gives the full variable domain: ETGVTQSPTHLIKTRGQQVTLRCSSQSGHNTVSWYQQALGQGPQFIFQYYREEENGRGNFPPRFSGLQFPNYSSELNVNALELDDSALYLCASSLFGRTFPGEQYFGPGTRLTVT.